What follows describes a single TCR beta chain. The junction and the germline gene differ at one end; a read error may be behind it. This entry belongs to a study of tumor-infiltrating lymphocytes in primary liver carcinoma. A constant-region primer served to make TCR beta cDNA from approximately 490 ng total RNA. Sequencing libraries for TCR beta derived from three nested multiplex PCR rounds that used slightly modified ARM-PCR. Each CDR3 protein is one row after TCRdb ran MiXCR on the multiplex PCR reads. The table lists approximately 47,000 distinct CDR3 sequences, about three quarters of them singletons. From unsorted bulk tissue weighing roughly 17-31 mg, DNA and RNA were co-extracted. Material: liver tumor tissue from sampling region 3. As for subset: tumor region T3, left-lateral pole. This TCR was recovered from a man aged 35 to 55 with primary liver carcinoma and hepatitis B virus infection.

CDR3 nucleotide sequence: TGTGTCAGCAGTATGGGGGGGCCAGCGGGAGCTGAGACCCAGTACTTC. This encodes CVSSMGGPAGAETQYF. V is TRBV28 and J is TRBJ2-5; the match to TRBD2 covers 8 bases. This CDR3 spans 16 amino acids. From germline, CDR1 is MDHEN and CDR2 SYDVKM.